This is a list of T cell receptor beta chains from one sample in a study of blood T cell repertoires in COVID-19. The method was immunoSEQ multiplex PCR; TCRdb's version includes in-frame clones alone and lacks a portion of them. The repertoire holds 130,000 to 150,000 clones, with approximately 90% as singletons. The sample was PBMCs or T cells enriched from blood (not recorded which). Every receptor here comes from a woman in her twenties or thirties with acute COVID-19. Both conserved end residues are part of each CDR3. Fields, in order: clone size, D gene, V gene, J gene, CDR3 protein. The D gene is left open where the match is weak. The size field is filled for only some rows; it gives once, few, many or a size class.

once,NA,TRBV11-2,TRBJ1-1,CASSLAPVTEAFF
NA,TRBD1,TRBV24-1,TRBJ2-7,CATSDDSTGTGIYEQYF
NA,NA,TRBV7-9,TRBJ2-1,CASSLVQGRPVPNEQFF
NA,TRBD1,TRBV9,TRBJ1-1,CASSVKTGPNTEAFF
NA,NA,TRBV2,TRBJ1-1,CASRKGGTEAFF
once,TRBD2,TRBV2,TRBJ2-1,CASSVGTSASYNEQFF
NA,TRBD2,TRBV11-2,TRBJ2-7,CASSLGTSGSYEQYF
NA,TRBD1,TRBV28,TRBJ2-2,CASSLLGTGATGELFF
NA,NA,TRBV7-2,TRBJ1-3,CASRPTGFGNTIYF
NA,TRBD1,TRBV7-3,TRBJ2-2,CASSQGQGLTGELFF
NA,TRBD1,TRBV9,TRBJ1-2,CASSVDGTGVYGYTF
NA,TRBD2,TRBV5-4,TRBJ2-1,CASSLELALAGDNEQFF
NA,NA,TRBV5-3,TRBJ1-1,CARSSLTLAGRYIWVTEAFF
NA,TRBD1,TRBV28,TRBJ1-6,CASSLTGGNSPLHF
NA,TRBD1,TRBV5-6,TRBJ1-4,CASSGRNRGQNEKLFF
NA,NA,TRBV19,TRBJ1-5,CASSIGQVYSNQPQHF
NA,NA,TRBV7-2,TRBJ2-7,CASSLIGSDDYEQYF
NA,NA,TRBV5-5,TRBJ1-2,CASSLRSTNYGYTF
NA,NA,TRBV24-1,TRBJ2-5,CATSDLAWRTKRTQYF
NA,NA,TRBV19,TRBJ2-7,CASSIEISTPEQYF
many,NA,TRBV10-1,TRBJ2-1,CASSEPHGTRKWNEQFF
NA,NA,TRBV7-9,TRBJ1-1,CASSLGENQASLNTEAFF
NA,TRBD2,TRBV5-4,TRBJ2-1,CATITGLAGGYNEQFF
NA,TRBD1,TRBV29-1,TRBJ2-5,CSVTGQGQETQYF
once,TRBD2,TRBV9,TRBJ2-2,CASSQGQGLAENTGELFF
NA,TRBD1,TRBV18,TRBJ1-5,CASSPRGGENQPQHF